This T cell receptor (beta chain) is drawn from a study of blood T cell repertoires in COVID-19. Trimming took 3 bases from V and 4 from J; bases not matched to a gene: 5. CDR1 is SGHRS, CDR2 YFSETQ, per germline. The CDR3 is 15 amino acids. This table comes from immunoSEQ multiplex PCR, and its TCRdb copy is limited to in-frame clones, with some not included. The data contain a few hundred thousand clones, about 91% of them singletons. The TCR originated in a person aged 18 to 35 with COVID-19, enrolled during active disease. Input material: peripheral blood. This chain connects TRBV5-1 to TRBJ2-1, with 9 bases matching TRBD2. The CDR3 coding sequence is TGCGCCAGCAGCTCTAGCGGGACTTTATACAATGAGCAGTTCTTC. Translated, it gives CASSSSGTLYNEQFF.